This T cell receptor (beta chain) stems from a study of CXCR3-negative and CXCR3-positive naive CD8 T cells. Study-level points and caveats: More hydrophobic TRB CDR3s occurred in CXCR3-positive than in CXCR3-negative naive cells.

Germline values: CDR1 LNHNV, CDR2 YYDKDF (reference sequence). The CDR3 spans 14 residues. Comments on this clonotype: The target antigen is unknown.

All TRB cDNA libraries came from 5' RACE performed with UMI labels. For each CDR3 protein, TCRdb gives one entry from its re-call of the 5' RACE reads, without DNA. The table for this sample gives 130,000 to 150,000 distinct CDR3 sequences. Specimen: naive CXCR3+ CD8+ T cells from blood. Subset in this sample: CD45RO-CCR7+CD27+CD95- naive CD8+ T cells expressing CXCR3 (TNR3+). The clonotype originates from a human donor in good health. Some clones in this sample may be carry-over from other donors' samples. The genes are TRBV15 and TRBJ2-7; the D call from TCRdb, TRBD1, cannot be confirmed without DNA. The CDR3 is CATSRDPAPGEQYF.